The 21 T cell receptor beta chains below were found in one sample sequenced in a study of shared clonotypes between healthy human individuals. The naive CD8 subset, CD45RO-negative cells positively selected for CCR7, excluded terminally differentiated effector memory CD45RA+ cells. Generated by immunoSEQ multiplex PCR, the TCRdb table keeps only in-frame clones and is missing some. The profile shows some 2 million clones, approximately 94% of them singletons. Sequenced: naive CD8+ T cells sorted from blood. The source is a young man in good health.

This rearrangement joins TRBV9 to TRBJ2-7, with D maybe TRBD1 (6 bases). Trimming cost V 3 bases and J 2 bases, with 18 bases left between them. Germline V gene sequence: CDR1 SGDLS, CDR2 YYNGEE. The CDR3 has 16 amino acids. Here the CDR3 DNA reads TGTGCCAGCAGCGCGTCCGAGGCAGGGGACCCCTACGAGCAGTACTTC. This encodes CASSASEAGDPYEQYF.

On this clone itself: The sample holds other DNA sequences that translate to the same CDR3. The chain combines TRBV2 with TRBJ2-3; D remains unclear. The CDR3 has 15 residues. Between the trimmed V and J ends, which lost 3 bases and 0 bases, there was a span of 10 bases. Germline CDR1 reads SNHLY; CDR2 reads FYNNEI. The CDR3 DNA is TGTGCCAGCAGTGATCCGACCGATAGCACAGATACGCAGTATTTT. Translation gives CASSDPTDSTDTQYF.

V usage is TRBV7-9 and J usage is TRBJ1-5; TRBD1 matches at 10 bases. Germline V CDR1 and CDR2: SEHNR, FQNEAQ (reference sequence). The CDR3 totals 17 residues. J gave up 0 bases and V 1 base, and 3 bases lay outside the gene matches. The CDR3, as DNA: TGTGCCAGCAGCTTAGGGGACAGGGGATATAGCAATCAGCCCCAGCATTTT. Its protein is CASSLGDRGYSNQPQHF.

The gene calls are TRBV6-4 and TRBJ1-5; D possibly corresponds to TRBD1 (6 bases). The germline gives CDR1 MRHNA, CDR2 SNTAGT. Trimming took off 9 bases at V and 1 base at J, with 22 bases between the two ends. CDR3 length: 17 amino acids. The CDR3 DNA reads TGTGCCAGACTACCGGGACACCTCCTATTGAGCAATCAGCCCCAGCATTTT. This gives the protein CARLPGHLLLSNQPQHF.

The V gene is TRBV4-3, the J gene TRBJ2-3; TRBD2 matches at 8 bases. J was trimmed by 2 bases and V by 0 bases; bases with no gene match: 7. CDR1 and CDR2 (germline): LGHNA, YSLEER. This CDR3 has 17 amino acids. In DNA, the CDR3 is TGCGCCAGCAGCCAAGATCGGGAGGGCCGGGACACAGATACGCAGTATTTT. It translates to CASSQDREGRDTDTQYF.

The chain uses TRBV5-1 and TRBJ2-2; 7 bases map to TRBD2. The V segment lost 3 bases and the J segment 4 bases; nucleotides outside the gene matches: 9. Germline V gene lookup returns CDR1 SGHRS and CDR2 YFSETQ. This CDR3 has 16 residues. The CDR3 reads CASSSQRGEGTGELFF. In DNA form, the CDR3 reads TGCGCCAGCAGCTCTCAGAGAGGGGAGGGCACCGGGGAGCTGTTTTTT. The full variable domain, with the rest looked up from reference TRBV5-1 and TRBJ2-2, is KAGVTQTPRYLIKTRGQQVTLSCSPISGHRSVSWYQQTPGQGLQFLFEYFSETQRNKGNFPGRFSGRQFSNSRSEMNVSTLELGDSALYLCASSSQRGEGTGELFFGEGSRLTVL.

Comments on this clone: Other nucleotide sequences from this sample produce the same CDR3. This chain links TRBV7-9 with TRBJ2-5, with D perhaps TRBD1 or TRBD2 (5 bases each). The germline V gene encodes CDR1 SEHNR and CDR2 FQNEAQ (reference sequence). CDR3 length: 14 amino acids. The V end was cut by 4 bases, the J end by 2 bases, with 11 bases between. The CDR3 is CASSSPWGQETQYF. The CDR3 region has the DNA TGTGCCAGCAGCTCCCCGTGGGGGCAAGAGACCCAGTACTTC.

The CDR3 coding sequence is TGCGCCAGCAGCCAAGAAACGGGTCCTCCCCACGAGCAGTACTTC. Amino acids: CASSQETGPPHEQYF. This chain uses TRBV4-1 with TRBJ2-7, with D unclear. This CDR3 contains 15 residues. Germline CDR1 and CDR2: MGHRA and YSYEKL. Trimming took off 0 bases at V and 5 bases at J, with 14 bases between the two ends.

V is TRBV27 and J is TRBJ2-7, with D possibly matching TRBD1 (5 bases). Germline values: CDR1 MNHEY, CDR2 SMNVEV (reference sequence). The V end lost 3 bases, the J end lost 2 bases, and 17 bases lay between the germline ends. There are 16 residues in the CDR3. The CDR3 region has the DNA TGTGCCAGCAGTTTCCTCCACTCGCAGGGAACCTACGAGCAGTACTTC. Its translation is CASSFLHSQGTYEQYF.

J is TRBJ2-7 and V is TRBV6-5; D unclear. CDR1 is MNHEY and CDR2 is SVGAGI in the germline V gene. The CDR3 consists of 16 residues. V was trimmed by 0 bases and J by 3 bases, leaving 15 bases between them. CDR3: CASSYSIGQSFYEQYF. The CDR3 DNA is TGTGCCAGCAGTTACTCGATCGGCCAGTCTTTCTACGAGCAGTACTTC.

The chain carries TRBV6-6 and TRBJ2-7; 8 nucleotides line up with TRBD1. The V segment lost 6 bases and the J segment 3 bases; nucleotides outside the gene matches: 4. Germline values: CDR1 MNHNY, CDR2 SVGAGI (reference sequence). The CDR3 contains 13 residues. For the CDR3, the DNA is TGTGCCAGCAGCACACAGGGGGTCTACGAGCAGTACTTC. Its protein is CASSTQGVYEQYF.

In regard to this clone: Other nucleotide sequences from this sample produce the same CDR3. V usage is TRBV5-1 and J usage is TRBJ2-1; 8 nucleotides agree with TRBD2. This CDR3 has 15 residues. The germline CDR1 and CDR2 sequences are SGHRS and YFSETQ. Trimming at V came to 2 bases and at J to 2 bases, leaving 3 bases not matched to a gene. CDR3 bases: TGCGCCAGCAGCTTAAGCGGGGGACCCTACAATGAGCAGTTCTTC. Encoded protein: CASSLSGGPYNEQFF.

Notes on this clone: In the same sample, other DNA sequences code for this CDR3. V and J are TRBV5-1 and TRBJ2-1; 8 bases agree with TRBD2. The CDR3 sequence is 13 residues long. Germline V gene sequence: CDR1 SGHRS, CDR2 YFSETQ. J lost 4 bases, V lost 4 bases, and 1 base had no gene match. CDR3 sequence: CASSPGGYNEQFF. Written as DNA, the CDR3 is TGCGCCAGCAGCCCGGGGGGGTACAATGAGCAGTTCTTC.

The chain carries TRBV5-1 and TRBJ1-1; 8 nucleotides agree with TRBD1. The V and J ends lost 3 bases and 7 bases, in that order; junction bases with no gene match: 8. Germline V gene sequence: CDR1 SGHRS, CDR2 YFSETQ. This CDR3 contains 14 residues. CDR3 DNA: TGCGCCAGCAGCTCGACAGGGGCTGGGGGTGAAGCTTTCTTT. It yields the protein CASSSTGAGGEAFF.

This clone is a singleton in its sample. The chain has TRBV9 and TRBJ2-6; D remains ambiguous. The CDR3 sequence is 18 residues long. Per germline, CDR1 SGDLS and CDR2 YYNGEE. Trimming took off 0 bases at V and 1 base at J, with 14 bases between the two ends. The CDR3 DNA reads TGTGCCAGCAGCGTAGTGGTCGAACCTTATTCTGGGGCCAACGTCCTGACTTTC. It specifies CASSVVVEPYSGANVLTF.

The V gene is TRBV10-1, the J gene TRBJ2-3, with D perhaps matching TRBD1 (6 bases). Trimming took off 2 bases at V and 10 bases at J, with 10 bases between the two ends. The CDR3 extends over 12 amino acids. Germline CDR1 is WNHNN and CDR2 is SYGVQD (reference sequence). The CDR3 region is CASSEDTGSQYF. CDR3 coding DNA: TGCGCCAGCAGTGAGGACACAGGGTCGCAGTATTTT.

The chain employs TRBV4-2 and TRBJ1-1, with D maybe TRBD1 (5 bases). The germline V gene has CDR1 LGHNA and CDR2 YNFKEQ. Trimming cost V 1 base and J 5 bases, with 8 bases left between them. The CDR3 has 13 amino acids. The CDR3: CASSQAGDTEAFF. The CDR3 DNA reads as TGTGCCAGCAGCCAAGCGGGGGATACTGAAGCTTTCTTT.

A note on this clone: The sample carries other DNA sequences with the same CDR3. This rearrangement joins TRBV28 to TRBJ1-6; D is ambiguous. This CDR3 has 13 amino acids. The germline CDR1 and CDR2 sequences are MDHEN and SYDVKM. Trimming stripped 2 bases from V and 5 bases from J, with 4 bases between. The CDR3: CASSLTDNSPLHF. As DNA, the CDR3 is TGTGCCAGCAGTTTAACAGATAATTCACCCCTCCACTTT.

CDR3 bases: TGTGCCAGCAGCTTAATACGGGCCGGGGAGCTGTTTTTT. This gives the protein CASSLIRAGELFF. V usage is TRBV7-3 and J usage is TRBJ2-2; D ambiguous. V lost 1 base to trimming and J lost 6 bases, with 6 bases between them. The CDR3 is 13 residues long. Germline values: CDR1 SGHTA, CDR2 FQGTGA.

J is TRBJ1-5 and V is TRBV9; D possibly corresponds to TRBD1 (5 bases). The CDR3 consists of 14 residues. Germline V gives CDR1 SGDLS, CDR2 YYNGEE. V lost 3 bases to trimming and J lost 4 bases, with 11 bases between them. The CDR3 region has the DNA TGTGCCAGCAGCGCGCACCCAGGGAATCAGCCCCAGCATTTT. It translates to CASSAHPGNQPQHF.

The chain employs TRBV7-9 and TRBJ2-3; 9 bases fit TRBD1. V lost 4 bases, J lost 5 bases, and 7 bases stayed unmatched. Germline-derived CDR1 and CDR2 are SEHNR and FQNEAQ (reference sequence). This CDR3 comprises 15 residues. Here the CDR3 DNA reads TGTGCCAGCAGCTACAGGGGGCGAGGGTTAGATACGCAGTATTTT. The encoded protein is CASSYRGRGLDTQYF.